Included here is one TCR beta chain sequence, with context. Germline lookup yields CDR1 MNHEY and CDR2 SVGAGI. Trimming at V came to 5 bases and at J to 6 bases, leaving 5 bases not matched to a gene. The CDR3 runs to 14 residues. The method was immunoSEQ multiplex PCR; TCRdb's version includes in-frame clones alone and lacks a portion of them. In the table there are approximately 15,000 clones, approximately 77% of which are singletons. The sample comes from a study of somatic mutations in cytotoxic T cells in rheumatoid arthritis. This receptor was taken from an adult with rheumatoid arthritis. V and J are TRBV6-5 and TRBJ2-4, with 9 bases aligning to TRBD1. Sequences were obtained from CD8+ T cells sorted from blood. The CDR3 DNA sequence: TGTGCCAGCAGTCCCCCGGGACAGGGAAACATTCAGTACTTC. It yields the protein CASSPPGQGNIQYF.